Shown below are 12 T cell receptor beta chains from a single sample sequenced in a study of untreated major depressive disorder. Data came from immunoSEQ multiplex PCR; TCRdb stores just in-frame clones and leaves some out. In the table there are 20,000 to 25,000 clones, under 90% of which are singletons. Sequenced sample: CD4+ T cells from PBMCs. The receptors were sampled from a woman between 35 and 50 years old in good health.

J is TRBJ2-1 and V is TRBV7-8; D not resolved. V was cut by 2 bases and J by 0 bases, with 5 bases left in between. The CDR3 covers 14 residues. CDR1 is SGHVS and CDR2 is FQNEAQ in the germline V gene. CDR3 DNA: TGTGCCAGCAGCTTATCGGGCTCCTACAATGAGCAGTTCTTC. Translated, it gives CASSLSGSYNEQFF.

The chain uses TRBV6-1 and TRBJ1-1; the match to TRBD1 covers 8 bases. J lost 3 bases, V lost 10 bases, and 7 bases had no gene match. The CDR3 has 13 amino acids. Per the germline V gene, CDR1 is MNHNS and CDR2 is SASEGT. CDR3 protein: CATKVDRDTEAFF. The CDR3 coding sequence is TGTGCCACCAAAGTGGACAGGGACACTGAAGCTTTCTTT.

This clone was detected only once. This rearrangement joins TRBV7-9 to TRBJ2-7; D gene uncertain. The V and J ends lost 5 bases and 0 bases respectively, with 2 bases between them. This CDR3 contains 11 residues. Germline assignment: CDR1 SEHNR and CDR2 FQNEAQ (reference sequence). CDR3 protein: CASSNSYEQYF. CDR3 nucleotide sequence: TGTGCCAGCAGCAACTCCTACGAGCAGTACTTC.

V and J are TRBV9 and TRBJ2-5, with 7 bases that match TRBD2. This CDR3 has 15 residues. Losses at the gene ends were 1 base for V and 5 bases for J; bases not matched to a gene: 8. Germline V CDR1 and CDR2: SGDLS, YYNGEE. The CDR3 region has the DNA TGTGCCAGCAGCGTATTGGGCGGGAGTGGCGAGACCCAGTACTTC. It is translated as CASSVLGGSGETQYF.

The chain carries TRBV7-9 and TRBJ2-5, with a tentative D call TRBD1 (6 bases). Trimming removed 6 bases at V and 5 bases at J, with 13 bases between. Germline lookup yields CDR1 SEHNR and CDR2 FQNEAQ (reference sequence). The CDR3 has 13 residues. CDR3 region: CASRQGWGETQYF. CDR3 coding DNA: TGTGCCAGCAGACAGGGCTGGGGGGAGACCCAGTACTTC.

CDR3 sequence reads: CASSLPGTGDTGELFF. CDR3 DNA: TGTGCCAGCAGCTTGCCGGGGACAGGAGACACCGGGGAGCTGTTTTTT. The chain carries TRBV5-4 and TRBJ2-2, with 8 bases matching TRBD1. Germline V gives CDR1 SGHNT, CDR2 YYREEE (reference sequence). CDR3 length: 16 residues. The V segment lost 1 base and the J segment 3 bases; nucleotides outside the gene matches: 5.

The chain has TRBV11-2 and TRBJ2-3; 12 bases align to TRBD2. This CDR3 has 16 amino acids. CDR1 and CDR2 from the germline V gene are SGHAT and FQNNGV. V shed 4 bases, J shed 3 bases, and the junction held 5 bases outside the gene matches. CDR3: CASSSLAGGITDTQYF. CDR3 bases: TGTGCCAGCAGCTCCCTAGCGGGAGGGATAACAGATACGCAGTATTTT.

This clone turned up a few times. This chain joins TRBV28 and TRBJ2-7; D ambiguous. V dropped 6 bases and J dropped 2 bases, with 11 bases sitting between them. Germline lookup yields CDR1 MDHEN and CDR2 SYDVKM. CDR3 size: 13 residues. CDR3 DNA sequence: TGTGCCAGCAGCCCCGCCCCGCCCTACGAGCAGTACTTC. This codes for CASSPAPPYEQYF. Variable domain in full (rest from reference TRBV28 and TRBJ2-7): DVKVTQSSRYLVKRTGEKVFLECVQDMDHENMFWYRQDPGLGLRLIYFSYDVKMKEKGDIPEGYSVSREKKERFSLILESASTNQTSMYLCASSPAPPYEQYFGPGTRLTVT.

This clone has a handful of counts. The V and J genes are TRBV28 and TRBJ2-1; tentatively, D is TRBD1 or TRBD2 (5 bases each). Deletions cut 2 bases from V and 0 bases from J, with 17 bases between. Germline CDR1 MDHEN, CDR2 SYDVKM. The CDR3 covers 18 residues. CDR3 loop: CASSLTASAGSSYNEQFF. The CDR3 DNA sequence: TGTGCCAGCAGTTTAACGGCGAGTGCAGGGAGCTCCTACAATGAGCAGTTCTTC.

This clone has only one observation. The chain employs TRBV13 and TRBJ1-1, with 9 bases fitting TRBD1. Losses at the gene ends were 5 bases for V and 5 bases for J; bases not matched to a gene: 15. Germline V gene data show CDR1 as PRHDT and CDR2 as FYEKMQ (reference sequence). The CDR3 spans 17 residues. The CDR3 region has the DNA TGTGCCAGCAGCCGCCCTACCGGGCTAGACAGGGGGACTGAAGCTTTCTTT. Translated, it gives CASSRPTGLDRGTEAFF. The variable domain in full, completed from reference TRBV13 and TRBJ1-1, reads AAGVIQSPRHLIKEKRETATLKCYPIPRHDTVYWYQQGPGQDPQFLISFYEKMQSDKGSIPDRFSAQQFSDYHSELNMSSLELGDSALYFCASSRPTGLDRGTEAFFGQGTRLTVV.

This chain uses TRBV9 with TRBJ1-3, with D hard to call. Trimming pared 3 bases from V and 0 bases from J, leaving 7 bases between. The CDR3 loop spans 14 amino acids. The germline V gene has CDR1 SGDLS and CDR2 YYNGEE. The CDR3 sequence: CASSGLSSGNTIYF. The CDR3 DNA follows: TGTGCCAGCAGCGGCCTCAGCTCTGGAAACACCATATATTTT.

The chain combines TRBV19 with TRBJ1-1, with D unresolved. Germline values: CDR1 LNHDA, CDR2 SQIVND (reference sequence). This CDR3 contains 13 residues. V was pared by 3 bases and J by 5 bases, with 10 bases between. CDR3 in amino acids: CASSIQVQTEAFF. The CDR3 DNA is TGTGCCAGTAGTATTCAGGTACAGACTGAAGCTTTCTTT.